This T cell receptor beta chain was profiled in a study of blood T cell repertoires in COVID-19. Overall study context: From T cells, B-cell-depleted T cells, or PBMCs came the material, which was cDNA or gDNA.

Profiling relied on immunoSEQ multiplex PCR, and the TCRdb table lists in-frame clones only, not all of them. The top ten clones hold roughly 1.7% of a sample with 90,000 to 100,000 clones, around nine tenths of them seen once. This clone was counted once. Germline V gene data show CDR1 as MDHEN and CDR2 as SYDVKM. V gave up 6 bases and J gave up 2 bases; unmatched junction bases: 12. This CDR3 comprises 16 residues. This chain uses TRBV28 with TRBJ2-5; 7 bases are a match to TRBD1. Material: peripheral blood. The receptor comes from a man at least 80 years old with acute or convalescent COVID-19. The CDR3 is CASSPLTGTAQETQYF. Written as DNA, the CDR3 is TGTGCCAGCAGCCCCTTAACCGGGACAGCGCAAGAGACCCAGTACTTC.